The clone carrying this T cell receptor beta chain was seen a few times. Its antigen is unidentified. Germline CDR1 is SGHVS and CDR2 is FQNEAQ. V was cut by 7 bases and J by 0 bases, with 21 bases left in between. The CDR3 spans 17 residues. The data were obtained in a study of T-cell memory formation after mild COVID-19. TCRdb analysed the 5' RACE reads with MiXCR anew, one entry per CDR3 protein. The sample carries about 360,000 distinct CDR3 sequences, 14% recorded once. Study-wide results and caveats: Prior to infection, memory already included some responding clones, suggesting cross-reactive memory joined.

The rearrangement joins TRBV7-8 to TRBJ1-1; D may be TRBD1 (6 bases). The source is a man aged 18-30 years who had mild COVID-19 (a few samples of this study predate the infection). Cell type and time point are not known. Sequenced sample: PBMCs or a T cell subset sorted from them (not recorded which). Here the CDR3 DNA reads TGTGCCAGCACCCGCTGGGGACCCAGGGGATTGAACACTGAAGCTTTCTTT. This codes for CASTRWGPRGLNTEAFF.